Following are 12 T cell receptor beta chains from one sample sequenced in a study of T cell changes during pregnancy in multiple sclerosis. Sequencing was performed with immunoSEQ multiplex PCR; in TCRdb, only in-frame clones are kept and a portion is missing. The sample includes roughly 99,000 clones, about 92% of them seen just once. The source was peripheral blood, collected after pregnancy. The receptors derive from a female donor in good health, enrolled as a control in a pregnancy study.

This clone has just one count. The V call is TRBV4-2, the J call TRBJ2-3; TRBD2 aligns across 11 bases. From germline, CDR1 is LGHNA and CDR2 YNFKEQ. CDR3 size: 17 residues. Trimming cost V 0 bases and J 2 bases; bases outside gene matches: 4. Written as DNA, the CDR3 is TGTGCCAGCAGCCAAGACGAACTAGCGGGAGACACAGATACGCAGTATTTT. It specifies CASSQDELAGDTDTQYF.

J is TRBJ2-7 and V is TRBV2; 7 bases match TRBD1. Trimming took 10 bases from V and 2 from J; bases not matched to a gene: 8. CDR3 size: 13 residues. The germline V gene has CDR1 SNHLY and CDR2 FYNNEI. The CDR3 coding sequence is TGTGCCATTTCCGGGACAGTCCCCTACGAGCAGTACTTC. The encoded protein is CAISGTVPYEQYF.

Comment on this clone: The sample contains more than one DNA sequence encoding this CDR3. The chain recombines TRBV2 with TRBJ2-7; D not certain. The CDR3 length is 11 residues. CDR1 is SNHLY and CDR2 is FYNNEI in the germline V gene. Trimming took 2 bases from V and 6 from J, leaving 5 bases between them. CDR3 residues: CASSESGEQYF. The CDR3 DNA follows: TGTGCCAGCAGTGAATCCGGCGAGCAGTACTTC.

CDR3 sequence reads: CASSKGVWGHSYNEQFF. In DNA, the CDR3 is TGTGCCAGTAGTAAGGGGGTCTGGGGGCACTCCTACAATGAGCAGTTCTTC. J is TRBJ2-1 and V is TRBV19; possibly TRBD1 for D (6 bases). The V end was cut by 4 bases, the J end by 0 bases, with 16 bases between. This CDR3 has 17 residues. In germline, CDR1 is LNHDA, CDR2 SQIVND (reference sequence).

The CDR3 sequence: CASSRHEEDTEAFF. The CDR3 nucleotides read TGTGCCAGCAGCCGCCACGAGGAGGACACTGAAGCTTTCTTT. The chain uses TRBV6-1 and TRBJ1-1, with D unresolved. The V gene lost 6 bases and the J gene lost 3 bases, with 14 bases spanning the gap. The germline V gene has CDR1 MNHNS and CDR2 SASEGT. There are 14 residues in the CDR3.

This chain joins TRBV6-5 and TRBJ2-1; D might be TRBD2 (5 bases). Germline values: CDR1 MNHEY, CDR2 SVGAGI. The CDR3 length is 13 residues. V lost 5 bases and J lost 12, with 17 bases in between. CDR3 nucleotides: TGTGCCAGCAGTATGGTCCGGGGAATGGTGCAGTTCTTC. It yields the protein CASSMVRGMVQFF.

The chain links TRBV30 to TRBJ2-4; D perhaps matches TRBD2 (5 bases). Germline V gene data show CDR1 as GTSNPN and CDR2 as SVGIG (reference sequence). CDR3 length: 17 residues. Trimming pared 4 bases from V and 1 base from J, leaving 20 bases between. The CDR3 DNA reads TGTGCCTGGAACGTTATGAGAGGGCGCCATGCCAAAAACATTCAGTACTTC. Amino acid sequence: CAWNVMRGRHAKNIQYF.

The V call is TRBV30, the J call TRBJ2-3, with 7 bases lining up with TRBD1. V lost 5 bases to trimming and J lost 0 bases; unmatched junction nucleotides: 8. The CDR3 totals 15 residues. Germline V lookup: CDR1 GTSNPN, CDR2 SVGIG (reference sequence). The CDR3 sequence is CAWRPGQVSTDTQYF. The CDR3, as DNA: TGTGCCTGGCGTCCCGGACAGGTTAGCACAGATACGCAGTATTTT.

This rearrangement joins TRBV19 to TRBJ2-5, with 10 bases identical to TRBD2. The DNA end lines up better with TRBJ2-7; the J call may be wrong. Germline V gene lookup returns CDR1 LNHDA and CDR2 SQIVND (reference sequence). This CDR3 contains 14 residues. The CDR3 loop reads CASSPGLAEYEQYF. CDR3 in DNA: TGTGCCAGTAGTCCCGGACTAGCGGAATACGAGCAGTACTTC.

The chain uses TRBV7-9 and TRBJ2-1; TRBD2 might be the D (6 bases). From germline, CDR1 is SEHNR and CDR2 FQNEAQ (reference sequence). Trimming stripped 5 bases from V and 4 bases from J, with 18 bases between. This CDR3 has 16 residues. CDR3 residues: CASSVLRRGEYNEQFF. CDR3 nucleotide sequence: TGTGCCAGCAGCGTCCTCCGCCGCGGGGAATACAATGAGCAGTTCTTC.

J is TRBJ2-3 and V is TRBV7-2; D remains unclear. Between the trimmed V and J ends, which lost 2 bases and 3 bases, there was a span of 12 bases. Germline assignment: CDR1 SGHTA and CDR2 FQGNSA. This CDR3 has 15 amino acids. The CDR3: CASSLSRVGTDTQYF. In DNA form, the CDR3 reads TGTGCCAGCAGCTTATCCCGGGTTGGAACAGATACGCAGTATTTT.

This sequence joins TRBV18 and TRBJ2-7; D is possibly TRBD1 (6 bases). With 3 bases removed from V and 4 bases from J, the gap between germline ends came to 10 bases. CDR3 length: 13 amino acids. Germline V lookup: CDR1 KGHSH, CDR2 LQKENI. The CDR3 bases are TGTGCCAGCTCACCGCCCGACAGGTACGAGCAGTACTTC. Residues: CASSPPDRYEQYF.